The T cell receptor (beta chain) described here comes from a study of immune cell composition in non-small cell lung cancer. This CDR3 is 15 amino acids long. The germline V gene encodes CDR1 SEHNR and CDR2 FQNEAQ (reference sequence). The V and J ends lost 0 bases and 4 bases respectively, with 12 bases between them. Some clones are missing from TCRdb's copy, which holds only in-frame ones; the method was immunoSEQ multiplex PCR. Of 13,000 to 15,000 clones in the sample, approximately 70% are singletons; the top ten hold over 11%. This receptor was taken from a human donor with non-small cell lung cancer. Sequencing was carried out using lung tumor tissue. The chain employs TRBV7-9 and TRBJ1-1; tentatively, D is TRBD1 (6 bases). The CDR3 reads CASSLARGAPTEAFF. In DNA, the CDR3 is TGTGCCAGCAGCTTAGCGCGGGGGGCGCCCACTGAAGCTTTCTTT.